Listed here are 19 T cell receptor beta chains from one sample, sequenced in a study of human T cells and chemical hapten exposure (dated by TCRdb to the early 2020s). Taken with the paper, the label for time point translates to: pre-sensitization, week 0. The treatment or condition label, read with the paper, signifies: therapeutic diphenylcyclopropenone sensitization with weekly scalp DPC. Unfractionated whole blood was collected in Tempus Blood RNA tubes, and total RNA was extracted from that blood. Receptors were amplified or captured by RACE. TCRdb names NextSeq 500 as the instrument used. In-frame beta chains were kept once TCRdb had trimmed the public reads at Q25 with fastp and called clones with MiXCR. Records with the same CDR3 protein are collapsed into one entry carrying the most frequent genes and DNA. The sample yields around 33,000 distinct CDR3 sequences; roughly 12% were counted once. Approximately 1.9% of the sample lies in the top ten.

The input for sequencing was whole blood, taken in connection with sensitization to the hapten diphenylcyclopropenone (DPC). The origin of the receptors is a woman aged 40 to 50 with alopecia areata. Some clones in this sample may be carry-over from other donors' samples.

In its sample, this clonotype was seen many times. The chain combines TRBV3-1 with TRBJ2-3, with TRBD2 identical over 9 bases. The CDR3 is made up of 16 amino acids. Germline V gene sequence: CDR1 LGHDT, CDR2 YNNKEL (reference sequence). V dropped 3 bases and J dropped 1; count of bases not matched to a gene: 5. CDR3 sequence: CASSHLRTSGTDTQYF. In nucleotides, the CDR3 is TGTGCCAGCAGCCATCTGAGGACTAGCGGCACAGATACGCAGTATTTT.

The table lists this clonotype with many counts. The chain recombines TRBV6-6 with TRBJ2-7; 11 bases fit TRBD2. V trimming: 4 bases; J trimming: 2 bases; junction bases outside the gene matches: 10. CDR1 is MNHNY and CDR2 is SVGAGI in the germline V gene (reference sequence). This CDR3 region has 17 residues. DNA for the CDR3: TGTGCCAGCAGTTCCCCAGGACTAGCGGGCGCAACCTACGAGCAGTACTTC. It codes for CASSSPGLAGATYEQYF.

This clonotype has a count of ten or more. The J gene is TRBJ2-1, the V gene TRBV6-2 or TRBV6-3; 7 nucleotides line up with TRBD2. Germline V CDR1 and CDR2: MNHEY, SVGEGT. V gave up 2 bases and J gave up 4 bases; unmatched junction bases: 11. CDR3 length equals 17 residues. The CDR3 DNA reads TGTGCCAGCAGTTACGTCTCCGGGACTACATTATACAATGAGCAGTTCTTC. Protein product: CASSYVSGTTLYNEQFF.

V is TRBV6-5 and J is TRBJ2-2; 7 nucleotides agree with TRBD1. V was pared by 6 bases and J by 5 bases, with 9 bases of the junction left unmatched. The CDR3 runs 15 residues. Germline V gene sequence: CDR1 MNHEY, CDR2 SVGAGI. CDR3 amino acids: CASREQGILTGELFF. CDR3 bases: TGTGCCAGCAGGGAACAGGGGATACTAACCGGGGAGCTGTTTTTT.

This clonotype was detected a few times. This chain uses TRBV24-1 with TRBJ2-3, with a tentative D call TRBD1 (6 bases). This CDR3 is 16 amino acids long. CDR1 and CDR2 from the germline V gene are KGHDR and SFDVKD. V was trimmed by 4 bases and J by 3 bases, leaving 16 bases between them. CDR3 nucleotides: TGTGCCACCAGTGACCCCCGACAGGCTGTGACAGATACGCAGTATTTT. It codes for CATSDPRQAVTDTQYF.

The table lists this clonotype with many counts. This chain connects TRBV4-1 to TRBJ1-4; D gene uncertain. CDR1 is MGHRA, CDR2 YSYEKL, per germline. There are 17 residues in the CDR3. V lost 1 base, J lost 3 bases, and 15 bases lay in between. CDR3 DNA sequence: TGCGCCAGCAGCCAAGCATATACCGGGCCCGCTAATGAAAAACTGTTTTTT. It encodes CASSQAYTGPANEKLFF.

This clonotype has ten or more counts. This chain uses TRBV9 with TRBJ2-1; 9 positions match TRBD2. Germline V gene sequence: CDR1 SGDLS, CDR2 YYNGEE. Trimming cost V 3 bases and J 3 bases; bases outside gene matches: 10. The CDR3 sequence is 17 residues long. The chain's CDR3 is CASSARLAGLDYNEQFF. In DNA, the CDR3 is TGTGCCAGCAGCGCCCGCCTAGCGGGACTTGACTACAATGAGCAGTTCTTC.

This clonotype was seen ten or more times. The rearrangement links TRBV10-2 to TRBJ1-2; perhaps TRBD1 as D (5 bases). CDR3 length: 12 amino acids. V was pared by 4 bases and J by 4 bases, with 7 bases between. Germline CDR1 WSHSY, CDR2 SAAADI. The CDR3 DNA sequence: TGCGCCAGCAGTGGAGGGGCCTATGGCTACACCTTC. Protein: CASSGGAYGYTF.

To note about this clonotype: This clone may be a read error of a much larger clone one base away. The CDR3 bases are TGTGCCAGCAAAAAGATTAGCTACGATGAGCAGTTCTTC. Its protein product is CASKKISYDEQFF. J is TRBJ2-1 and V is TRBV11-2; D remains unclear. Germline loops: CDR1 SGHAT, CDR2 FQNNGV. The CDR3 length is 13 residues.

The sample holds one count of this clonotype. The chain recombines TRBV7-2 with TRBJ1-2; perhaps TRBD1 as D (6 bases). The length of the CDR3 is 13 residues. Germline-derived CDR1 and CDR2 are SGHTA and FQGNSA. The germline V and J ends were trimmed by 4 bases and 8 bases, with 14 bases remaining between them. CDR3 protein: CASSSQGGGGYTF. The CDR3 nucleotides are TGTGCCAGCAGCTCACAGGGAGGGGGAGGCTACACCTTC.

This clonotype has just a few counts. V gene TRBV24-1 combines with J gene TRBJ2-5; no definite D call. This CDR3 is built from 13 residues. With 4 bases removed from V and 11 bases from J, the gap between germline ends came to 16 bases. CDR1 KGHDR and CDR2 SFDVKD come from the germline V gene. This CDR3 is CATSDPLRQRQYF. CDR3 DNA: TGTGCCACCAGTGACCCCCTTCGTCAACGGCAGTACTTC.

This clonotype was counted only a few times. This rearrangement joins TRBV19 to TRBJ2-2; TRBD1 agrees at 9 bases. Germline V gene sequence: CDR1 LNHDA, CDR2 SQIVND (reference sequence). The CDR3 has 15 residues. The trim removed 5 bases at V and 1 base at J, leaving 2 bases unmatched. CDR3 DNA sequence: TGTGCCAGTAGTTCGGGACAGGGGAACACCGGGGAGCTGTTTTTT. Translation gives CASSSGQGNTGELFF.

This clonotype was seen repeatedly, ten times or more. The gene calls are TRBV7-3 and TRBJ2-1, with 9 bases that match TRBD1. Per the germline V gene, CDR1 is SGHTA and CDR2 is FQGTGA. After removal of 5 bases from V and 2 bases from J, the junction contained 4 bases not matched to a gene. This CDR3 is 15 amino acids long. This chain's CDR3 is CASSAGTGPYNEQFF. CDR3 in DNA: TGTGCCAGCAGCGCCGGGACAGGGCCCTACAATGAGCAGTTCTTC.

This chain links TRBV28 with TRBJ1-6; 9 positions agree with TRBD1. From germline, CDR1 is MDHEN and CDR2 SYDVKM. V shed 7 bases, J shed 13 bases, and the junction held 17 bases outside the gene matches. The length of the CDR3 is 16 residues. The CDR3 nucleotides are TGTGCCAGCACCCCACCCCCGGGACAGGGAAGTATCCCCCTCCACTTT. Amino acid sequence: CASTPPPGQGSIPLHF.

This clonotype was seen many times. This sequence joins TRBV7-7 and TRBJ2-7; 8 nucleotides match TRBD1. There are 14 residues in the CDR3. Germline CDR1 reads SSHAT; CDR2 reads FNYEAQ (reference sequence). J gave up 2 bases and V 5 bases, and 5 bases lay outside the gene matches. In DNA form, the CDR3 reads TGTGCCAGCAGCCGGGGACAGGCCACCTACGAGCAGTACTTC. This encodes CASSRGQATYEQYF. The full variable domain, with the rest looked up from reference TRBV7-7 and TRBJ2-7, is GAGVSQSPRYKVTKRGQDVTLRCDPISSHATLYWYQQALGQGPEFLTYFNYEAQPDKSGLPSDRFSAERPEGSISTLTIQRTEQRDSAMYRCASSRGQATYEQYFGPGTRLTVT.

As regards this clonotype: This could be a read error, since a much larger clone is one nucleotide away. CDR3 bases: TGTGCCAGCAGTTTTGGGGTGGGCACGCAGTATTTT. Residues: CASSFGVGTQYF. This chain links TRBV28 with TRBJ2-3; D not resolved. CDR3 size: 12 residues. V was cut by 3 bases and J by 9 bases, with 10 bases left in between. From germline, CDR1 is MDHEN and CDR2 SYDVKM.

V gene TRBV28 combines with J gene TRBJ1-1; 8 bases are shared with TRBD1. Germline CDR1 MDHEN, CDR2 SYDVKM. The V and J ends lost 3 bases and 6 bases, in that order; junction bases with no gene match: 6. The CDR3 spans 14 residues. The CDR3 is CASSLAQGAAEAFF. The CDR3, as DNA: TGTGCCAGCAGTTTGGCGCAGGGGGCGGCTGAAGCTTTCTTT. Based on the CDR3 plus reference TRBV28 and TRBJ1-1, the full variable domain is DVKVTQSSRYLVKRTGEKVFLECVQDMDHENMFWYRQDPGLGLRLIYFSYDVKMKEKGDIPEGYSVSREKKERFSLILESASTNQTSMYLCASSLAQGAAEAFFGQGTRLTVV.

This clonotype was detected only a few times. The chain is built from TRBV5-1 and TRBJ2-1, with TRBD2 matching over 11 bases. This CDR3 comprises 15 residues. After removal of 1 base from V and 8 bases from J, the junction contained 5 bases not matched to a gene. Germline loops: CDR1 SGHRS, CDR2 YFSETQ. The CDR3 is CASSLWLAGGDEQFF. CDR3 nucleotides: TGCGCCAGCAGCTTGTGGCTAGCGGGAGGAGATGAGCAGTTCTTC.

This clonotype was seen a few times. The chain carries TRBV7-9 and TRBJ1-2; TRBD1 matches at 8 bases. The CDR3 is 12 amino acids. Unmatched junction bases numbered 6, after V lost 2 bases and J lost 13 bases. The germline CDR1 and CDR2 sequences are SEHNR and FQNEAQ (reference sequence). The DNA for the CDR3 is TGTGCCAGCAGCTTATCAGGGGGCGCCTCCACCTTC. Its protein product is CASSLSGGASTF.